This record looks at one T cell receptor beta chain sequence and its context. Its antigen is not identified. Per the germline V gene, CDR1 is LNHDA and CDR2 is SQIVND (reference sequence). V lost 4 bases and J 0 bases, leaving 12 bases between the germline ends. This CDR3 has 15 amino acids. For every subset, genomic DNA was evenly distributed across several immunoSEQ plates. In the original processing: ImmunoSEQ only sent back junction sequences with no quality scores, so filtering was done differently. Sequencing was performed with immunoSEQ multiplex PCR; in TCRdb, only in-frame clones are kept and a portion is missing. V and J calls and clone size are copied from that table; D and trimming were computed from the DNA. The sample carries about 2 million clones, 85% to 95% recorded once. The data were taken from a study of shared clonotypes between healthy human individuals. Findings of the study overall: Represented diversity (both genetic and exposure-history) was limited by the small number of donors.

The chain combines TRBV19 with TRBJ1-1; tentatively, D is TRBD1 (5 bases). The sample comprised naive CD4+ T cells sorted from blood. Sample subset: CD45RA+ positively selected. The sequence came from a man between 18 and 35 years old in good health. Written as DNA, the CDR3 is TGTGCCAGTAGTACCCGGGGGACGATGAACACTGAAGCTTTCTTT. It specifies CASSTRGTMNTEAFF.